What follows describes a single T cell receptor beta chain. This clonotype was counted a few times. The antigen it recognizes is unknown. The record has no base qualities; no much larger clone is one base away. RNA was extracted using the RNeasy kit, and roughly 0.5 to 1 microgram was reverse transcribed with random hexamers. The immunoSEQ multiplex PCR assay, covering 54 Vbeta and 13 Jbeta segments, was used to amplify TCR beta CDR3 regions. To correct PCR amplification bias, a synthetic template baseline was used for both primer optimization and computational correction. The authors processed their data as follows. Only productive sequences were kept, with reads annotated to V, D and J genes according to IMGT and analyzed in immunoSEQ Analyzer. To calculate clonality, Shannon entropy was normalized by log2 of the number of productive unique sequences and then subtracted from one. For each patient and control, public and private clones were evaluated among the 100 most prevalent clones. Clones were defined as Susac-specific when absent from the healthy and MS cohorts, from 1,000 to 1,100 published viral clones and from other ImmuneACCESS disease sequences. The public reads were reanalyzed by TCRdb: fastp trimming at Q25, MiXCR alignment, in-frame beta chains only. Each entry merges the rows of one CDR3 protein and shows their most common DNA and genes. Here the V and J calls rest on TCRdb's processing, not on the authors' analysis. Within this sample are 150,000 to 200,000 distinct CDR3 sequences, with about 94% of them counted one time only. The ten largest account for around 0.14% of the sample.

This sample is part of a study of CD8 T cells in Susac syndrome (dated by TCRdb to about 2019). Notes on the research overall: Repertoire sequencing was used to test whether CD8+ T cell activation and differentiation in Susac syndrome was antigen driven. What the authors observed across the whole study: The TCR sequencing and HLA analysis was acknowledged to have included a relatively small number of individuals.

V and J lose 7 bases and 9 bases, and a span of 20 bases separates them. From a lookup of the germline V gene, CDR1 and CDR2 are SQVTM and ANQGSEA. The CDR3 spans 13 residues, from the cysteine through the phenylalanine. The retained sequence is limited to the CDR3, 39 bases, with the frame set at the first base. High-throughput TCR beta sequencing profiled peripheral blood CD8+ and CD4+ T cells from healthy donors, Susac syndrome patients and multiple sclerosis patients. The healthy donors served as controls matched for age and sex. Bulk CD8+ and CD4+ T cells were purified by magnetic negative isolation, while CD8+ TEMRA cells were enriched using FACS. Blood was collected in EDTA tubes and processed within 24 hours, with PBMCs isolated through density gradient centrifugation. PBMCs intended for TCR sequencing were cryopreserved in liquid nitrogen and were subsequently thawed in a 37 degrees C water bath. The sorted or isolated CD4+, CD8+ and CD8+ TEMRA cells reached a purity of at least 90%.

This TCR came from a human donor in good health. Specimen: CD4+ T cells from PBMCs. Recombination joined TRBV29-1 with TRBJ2-3; tentative D gene TRBD2, with 6 bases matching. The CDR3 has the sequence CSGDDSGGNTQYF. The DNA sequence is as follows: TGCAGCGGCGACGACAGCGGCGGGAACACGCAGTATTTT.